A single sample is the source of the 11 T cell receptor beta chains below, sequenced in a study of blood T cell repertoires in COVID-19. Assay used: immunoSEQ multiplex PCR; TCRdb lists only in-frame clones, some missing. The table has about 240,000 clones, approximately 84% seen once. The sample taken for sequencing was PBMCs or T cells enriched from blood (not recorded which). These receptors were obtained from a woman between 40 and 55 years old with acute COVID-19.

The CDR3 loop is CASSAPRGANYGYTF. CDR3 nucleotide sequence: TGTGCCAGTAGTGCACCCCGGGGAGCGAACTATGGCTACACCTTC. This chain links TRBV19 with TRBJ1-2; no definite D call. CDR3 length: 15 amino acids. Trimming stripped 5 bases from V and 2 bases from J, with 15 bases between. Germline V gene sequence: CDR1 LNHDA, CDR2 SQIVND (reference sequence).

The rearrangement joins TRBV5-1 to TRBJ1-6; D might be TRBD1 (6 bases). The CDR3 spans 16 residues. Germline lookup yields CDR1 SGHRS and CDR2 YFSETQ. Trimming removed 1 base from V and 7 bases from J, with 15 bases in between. Here the CDR3 reads CASSLFSTGRNSPLHF. DNA of the CDR3: TGCGCCAGCAGCTTGTTTTCGACAGGCCGCAATTCACCCCTCCACTTT.

The V call is TRBV4-1, the J call TRBJ1-2; unclear D gene. Germline V gives CDR1 MGHRA, CDR2 YSYEKL. This CDR3 has 16 residues. The ends were cut back, 6 bases at V and 8 bases at J, with 25 bases in the middle. CDR3 protein: CASSQRFNGVLGGYTF. CDR3 bases: TGCGCCAGCAGTCAAAGGTTTAACGGGGTTTTAGGGGGCTACACCTTC.

This chain joins TRBV19 and TRBJ1-2, with D tentatively TRBD1 (6 bases). Deletions cut 7 bases from V and 1 base from J, with 13 bases between. The germline V gene has CDR1 LNHDA and CDR2 SQIVND (reference sequence). This CDR3 is 14 amino acids long. CDR3 sequence (DNA): TGTGCCAGTACCGCGGACAGATTTAACTATGGCTACACCTTC. It is translated as CASTADRFNYGYTF.

The chain has TRBV2 and TRBJ1-4; unclear D gene. CDR1 is SNHLY, CDR2 FYNNEI, per germline. The ends were cut back, 4 bases at V and 2 bases at J, with 14 bases in the middle. The CDR3 is 16 residues long. The CDR3 bases are TGTGCCAGCAGTGTCCTACCCACCCCCACTAATGAAAAACTGTTTTTT. It specifies CASSVLPTPTNEKLFF.

The chain combines TRBV10-1 with TRBJ1-1; D is perhaps TRBD1 (5 bases). The germline V gene has CDR1 WNHNN and CDR2 SYGVQD (reference sequence). Trimming stripped 10 bases from V and 1 base from J, with 16 bases between. This CDR3 region has 14 residues. The CDR3 loop is CATSETATNTEAFF. The CDR3 region has the DNA TGCGCCACCTCAGAGACAGCGACGAACACTGAAGCTTTCTTT.

The chain joins TRBV7-6 to TRBJ2-7; D not resolved. Germline V gives CDR1 SGHVS, CDR2 FNYEAQ. There are 15 residues in the CDR3. Trimming took 5 bases from V and 0 from J, leaving 14 bases between them. DNA of the CDR3: TGTGCCAGCAGCCACGACTCCGTCAGCTCCTACGAGCAGTACTTC. Protein sequence: CASSHDSVSSYEQYF.

The V and J genes are TRBV7-2 and TRBJ2-1; 8 bases agree with TRBD2. CDR3 length equals 15 residues. Germline CDR1 and CDR2: SGHTA and FQGNSA. Trimming removed 3 bases from V and 2 bases from J; junction bases left unmatched: 3. CDR3: CASSFREGTYNEQFF. The CDR3, as DNA: TGTGCCAGCAGCTTCCGGGAGGGAACCTACAATGAGCAGTTCTTC.

The V and J genes are TRBV28 and TRBJ2-1; the match to TRBD1 covers 7 bases. V shed 5 bases and J 0 bases; nucleotides not matched to a gene: 4. CDR3 length: 15 amino acids. The germline V gene encodes CDR1 MDHEN and CDR2 SYDVKM. The CDR3 protein is CASSEDRDSYNEQFF. The CDR3 region has the DNA TGTGCCAGCAGTGAAGACAGGGACTCCTACAATGAGCAGTTCTTC.

DNA of the CDR3: TGTGCCCCTGAGGGAAAAGGACTAGCTGCCTACAATGAGCAGTTCTTC. Translated: CAPEGKGLAAYNEQFF. The chain is built from TRBV15 and TRBJ2-1; 8 positions agree with TRBD2. Trimming removed 11 bases from V and 2 bases from J; junction bases left unmatched: 14. Germline V CDR1 and CDR2: LNHNV, YYDKDF (reference sequence). CDR3 size: 16 residues.

This clone was recorded once. The J gene is TRBJ2-1, the V gene TRBV6-4; 7 nucleotides line up with TRBD2. This CDR3 has 16 residues. Unmatched junction bases numbered 11, after V lost 3 bases and J lost 6 bases. Germline lookup yields CDR1 MRHNA and CDR2 SNTAGT. In nucleotides, the CDR3 is TGTGCCAGCAGTGAGGTGGCGGGAGCAGGAAGCAATGAGCAGTTCTTC. It encodes CASSEVAGAGSNEQFF.